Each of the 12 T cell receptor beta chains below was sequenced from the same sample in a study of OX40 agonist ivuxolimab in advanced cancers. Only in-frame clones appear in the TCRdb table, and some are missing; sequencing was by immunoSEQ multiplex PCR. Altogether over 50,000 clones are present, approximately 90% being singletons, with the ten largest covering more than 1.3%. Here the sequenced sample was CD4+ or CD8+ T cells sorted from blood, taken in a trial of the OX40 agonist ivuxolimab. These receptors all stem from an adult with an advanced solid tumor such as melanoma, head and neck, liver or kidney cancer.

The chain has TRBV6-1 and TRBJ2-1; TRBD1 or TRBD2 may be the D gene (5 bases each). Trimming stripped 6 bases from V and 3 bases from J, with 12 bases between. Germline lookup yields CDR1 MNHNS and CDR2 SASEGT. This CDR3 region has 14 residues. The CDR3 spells CASSDGDHYNEQFF. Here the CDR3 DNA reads TGTGCCAGCAGCGACGGGGACCACTACAATGAGCAGTTCTTC.

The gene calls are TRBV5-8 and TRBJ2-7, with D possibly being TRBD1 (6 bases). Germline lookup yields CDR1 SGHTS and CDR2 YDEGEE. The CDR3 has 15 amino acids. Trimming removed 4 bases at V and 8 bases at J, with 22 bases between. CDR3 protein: CASSPSGTSKAKQYF. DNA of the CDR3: TGTGCCAGCAGCCCGTCGGGGACAAGTAAAGCAAAGCAGTACTTC.

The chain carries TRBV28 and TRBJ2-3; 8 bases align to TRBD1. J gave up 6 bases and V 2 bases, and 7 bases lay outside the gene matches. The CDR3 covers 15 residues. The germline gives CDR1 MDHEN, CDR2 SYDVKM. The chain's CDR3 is CASSLVQGAMDTQYF. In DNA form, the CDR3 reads TGTGCCAGCAGTTTAGTTCAGGGGGCGATGGATACGCAGTATTTT.

The CDR3 region is CASRNRRGLNTEAFF. CDR3 bases: TGTGCCAGCAGGAATCGCAGGGGTCTGAACACTGAAGCTTTCTTT. V is TRBV5-8 and J is TRBJ1-1; a weak D match, TRBD1 (6 bases). Trimming pared 5 bases from V and 0 bases from J, leaving 14 bases between. Germline CDR1 reads SGHTS; CDR2 reads YDEGEE. The CDR3 runs 15 residues.

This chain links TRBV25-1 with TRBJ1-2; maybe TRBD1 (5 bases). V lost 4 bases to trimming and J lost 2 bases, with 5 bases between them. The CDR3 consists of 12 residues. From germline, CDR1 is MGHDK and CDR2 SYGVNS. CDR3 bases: TGTGCCAGCAGTGGACAGAACTATGGCTACACCTTC. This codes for CASSGQNYGYTF.

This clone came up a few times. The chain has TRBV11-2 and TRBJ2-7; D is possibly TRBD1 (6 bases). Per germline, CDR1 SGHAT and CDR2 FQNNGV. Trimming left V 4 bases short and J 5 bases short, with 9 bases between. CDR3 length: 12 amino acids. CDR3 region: CASSSWTDEQYF. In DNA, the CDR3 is TGTGCCAGCAGCTCTTGGACAGACGAGCAGTACTTC.

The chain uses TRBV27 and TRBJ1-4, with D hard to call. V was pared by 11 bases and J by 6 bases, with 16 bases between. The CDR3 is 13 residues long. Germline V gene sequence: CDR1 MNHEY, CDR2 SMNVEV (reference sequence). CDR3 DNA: TGTGCCGGCCCCGGGCCTTGGGATGAAAAACTGTTTTTT. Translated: CAGPGPWDEKLFF.

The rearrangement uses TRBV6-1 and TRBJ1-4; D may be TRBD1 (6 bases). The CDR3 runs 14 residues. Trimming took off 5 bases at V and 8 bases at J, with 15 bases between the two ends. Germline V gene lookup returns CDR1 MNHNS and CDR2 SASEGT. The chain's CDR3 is CASSSRGSGEKLFF. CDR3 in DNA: TGTGCCAGCAGTTCCAGGGGATCTGGAGAAAAACTGTTTTTT.

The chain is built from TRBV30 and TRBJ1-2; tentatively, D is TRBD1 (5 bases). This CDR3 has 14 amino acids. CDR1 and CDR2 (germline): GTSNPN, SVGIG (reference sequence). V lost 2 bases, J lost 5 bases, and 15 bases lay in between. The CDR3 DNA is TGTGCCTGGAGTAGGGACCGAGGCGGGTATGGCTACACCTTC. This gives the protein CAWSRDRGGYGYTF.

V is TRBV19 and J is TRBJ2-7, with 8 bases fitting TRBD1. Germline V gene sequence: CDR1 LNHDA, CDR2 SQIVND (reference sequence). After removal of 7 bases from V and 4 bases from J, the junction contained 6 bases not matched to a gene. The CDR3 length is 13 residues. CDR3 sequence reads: CASTGGASYEQYF. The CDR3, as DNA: TGTGCCAGTACAGGGGGCGCATCTTACGAGCAGTACTTC.

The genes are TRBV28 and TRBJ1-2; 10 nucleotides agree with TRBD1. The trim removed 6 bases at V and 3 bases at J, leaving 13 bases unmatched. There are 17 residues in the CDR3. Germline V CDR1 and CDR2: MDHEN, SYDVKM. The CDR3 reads CASSPPGQGQVYYGYTF. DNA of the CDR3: TGTGCCAGCAGCCCACCGGGACAGGGGCAGGTGTACTATGGCTACACCTTC.

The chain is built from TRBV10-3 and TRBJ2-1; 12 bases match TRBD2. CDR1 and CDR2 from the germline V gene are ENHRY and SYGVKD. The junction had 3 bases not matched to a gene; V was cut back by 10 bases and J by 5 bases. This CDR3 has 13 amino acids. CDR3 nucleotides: TGTGCCACCCGACTAGCGGGAGACAATGAGCAGTTCTTC. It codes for CATRLAGDNEQFF.